These 26 T cell receptor beta chains originate from one sample sequenced in a study of regulatory T cells in long-lasting Graves disease. The time point was: persistent/refractory GD, antithyroid drugs over 5 years with positive TRAb. RNA from PBMCs was the source of the TCR library. Construction of the TCR beta libraries employed iRepertoire HTBI primers in conjunction with Arm-PCR of CDR3 regions. TCRdb re-derived calls from the multiplex PCR reads in MiXCR, one entry per CDR3 protein. The repertoire includes 310,000 or so distinct CDR3 sequences, roughly 21% of them detected once, and less than 30% sits in the top ten. This sample comprised peripheral blood mononuclear cells (PBMCs), obtained when the disease was refractory, from a patient treated with antithyroid drugs. The receptors were sampled from a female donor with Graves disease.

In the case of this clonotype: Sequence at one end of the junction differs from germline and may be a read error. The gene calls are TRBV3-1 and TRBJ2-7; D is uncertain. The germline V gene has CDR1 LGHDT and CDR2 YNNKEL (reference sequence). The CDR3 spans 16 residues. For the CDR3, the DNA is TGTGCCAGCAGCCAAGATCTCACCTACAAACGCTACGTGCAGTACTTC. Translating gives CASSQDLTYKRYVQYF.

This clonotype was observed a few times. The genes are TRBV7-3 and TRBJ1-5; D gene uncertain. The germline V gene encodes CDR1 SGHTA and CDR2 FQGTGA. CDR3 length: 15 amino acids. V dropped 1 base and J dropped 7 bases, with 14 bases sitting between them. CDR3 amino acids: CASSLRWLVWQPQHF. Written as DNA, the CDR3 is TGTGCCAGCAGCTTAAGGTGGTTAGTCTGGCAGCCCCAGCATTTT.

This clonotype was recorded at least ten times. This chain links TRBV28 with TRBJ2-5, with D maybe TRBD1 (6 bases). The CDR3 is made up of 17 amino acids. V was cut by 5 bases and J by 2 bases, with 21 bases left in between. Germline assignment: CDR1 MDHEN and CDR2 SYDVKM. The CDR3 DNA reads as TGTGCCAGCAGTCCCCTCGGTAGGGCTAGGGGGCAAGAGACCCAGTACTTC. Encoded protein: CASSPLGRARGQETQYF.

The CDR3 loop reads CASSARGRETQYF. DNA for the CDR3: TGTGCCAGCAGCGCTCGGGGCCGAGAGACCCAGTACTTC. The rearrangement joins TRBV5-6 to TRBJ2-5, with D tentatively TRBD1 or TRBD2 (5 bases each). V was pared by 4 bases and J by 4 bases, with 11 bases between. The CDR3 covers 13 residues. The germline V gene encodes CDR1 SGHDT and CDR2 YYEEEE.

The table lists this clonotype with a few counts. The chain is built from TRBV6-2 or TRBV6-3 and TRBJ2-1; TRBD1 or TRBD2 may be the D gene (5 bases each). CDR1 MNHEY and CDR2 SVGEGT come from the germline V gene. The V end was cut by 2 bases, the J end by 7 bases, with 12 bases between. The CDR3 has 14 amino acids. CDR3 loop: CASSYRWGSNEQFF. CDR3 sequence (DNA): TGTGCCAGCAGTTACCGTTGGGGGTCTAATGAGCAGTTCTTC.

In this sample, this clonotype turned up many times. V gene TRBV27 combines with J gene TRBJ1-5, with D hard to call. V lost 4 bases and J lost 6, with 10 bases in between. The CDR3 totals 13 residues. From germline, CDR1 is MNHEY and CDR2 SMNVEV (reference sequence). CDR3 residues: CASSSEYRQPQHF. DNA of the CDR3: TGTGCCAGCAGTTCAGAATACCGTCAGCCCCAGCATTTT.

CDR3 coding DNA: TGTGCCACCACGGACAGCCCGATCTATGGCTACACCTTC. It yields the protein CATTDSPIYGYTF. The chain carries TRBV19 and TRBJ1-2; D might be TRBD1 (6 bases). CDR1 LNHDA and CDR2 SQIVND come from the germline V gene (reference sequence). This CDR3 spans 13 amino acids. V lost 10 bases to trimming and J lost 4 bases, with 16 bases between them.

A few counts support this clonotype. The rearrangement uses TRBV20-1 and TRBJ1-5; D is uncertain. With 6 bases removed from V and 2 bases from J, the gap between germline ends came to 23 bases. Per the germline V gene, CDR1 is DFQATT and CDR2 is SNEGSKA (reference sequence). The CDR3 has 17 amino acids. CDR3 in DNA: TGCAGTGCACCCGAAGGTGAGAGGAGCATAGGCAATCAGCCCCAGCATTTT. Translating gives CSAPEGERSIGNQPQHF.

This clonotype was counted between two and nine times. The chain uses TRBV5-1 and TRBJ2-2, with D uncertain. The CDR3 length is 15 residues. Germline V gene sequence: CDR1 SGHRS, CDR2 YFSETQ. Trimming removed 0 bases from V and 1 base from J, with 7 bases in between. The CDR3 loop is CASSLVSGNTGELFF. The CDR3 DNA reads as TGCGCCAGCAGCTTGGTTTCCGGGAACACCGGGGAGCTGTTTTTT. Based on the CDR3 plus reference TRBV5-1 and TRBJ2-2, the full variable domain is KAGVTQTPRYLIKTRGQQVTLSCSPISGHRSVSWYQQTPGQGLQFLFEYFSETQRNKGNFPGRFSGRQFSNSRSEMNVSTLELGDSALYLCASSLVSGNTGELFFGEGSRLTVL.

The chain couples TRBV7-3 to TRBJ2-3, with 7 bases fitting TRBD1. Trimming took 5 bases from V and 6 from J; bases not matched to a gene: 5. Per the germline V gene, CDR1 is SGHTA and CDR2 is FQGTGA. This CDR3 has 13 residues. DNA for the CDR3: TGTGCCAGCAGCCCCGGGACAGATGATACGCAGTATTTT. It is translated as CASSPGTDDTQYF.

This clonotype was found a few times. The J gene is TRBJ2-1, the V gene TRBV15; D assignment may be TRBD1 or TRBD2 (5 bases each). This CDR3 comprises 14 residues. Looked up from germline, CDR1 is LNHNV and CDR2 is YYDKDF (reference sequence). With 5 bases removed from V and 3 bases from J, the gap between germline ends came to 11 bases. CDR3: CATSWDRNYNEQFF. CDR3 bases: TGTGCCACCAGCTGGGACCGTAACTACAATGAGCAGTTCTTC.

This clonotype was counted ten times or more. CDR3 sequence: CASSPWDSQETQYF. Here the CDR3 DNA reads TGTGCCAGCAGTCCATGGGACAGCCAAGAGACCCAGTACTTC. The J gene is TRBJ2-5, the V gene TRBV18; 7 bases are a match to TRBD1. There are 14 residues in the CDR3. V trimming: 8 bases; J trimming: 1 base; junction bases outside the gene matches: 7. CDR1 KGHSH and CDR2 LQKENI come from the germline V gene.

The CDR3 DNA sequence: TGCAGTGCTAGACCCCCGGGCACCGGGGAGCTGTTTTTT. Translated, it gives CSARPPGTGELFF. The J gene is TRBJ2-2, the V gene TRBV20-1; D gene uncertain. Trimming left V 2 bases short and J 4 bases short, with 8 bases between. Per germline, CDR1 DFQATT and CDR2 SNEGSKA (reference sequence). The length of the CDR3 is 13 residues.

This clonotype was found many times. The chain joins TRBV7-3 to TRBJ1-6; 8 bases fit TRBD1. The CDR3 consists of 14 residues. V lost 5 bases, J lost 10 bases, and 7 bases stayed unmatched. Germline V gene lookup returns CDR1 SGHTA and CDR2 FQGTGA. The CDR3 loop is CASSLGQGVSPLHF. The CDR3 nucleotides read TGTGCCAGCAGCCTAGGACAGGGTGTATCACCCCTCCACTTT.

This sequence joins TRBV5-1 and TRBJ1-1; no firm D call. The germline V gene encodes CDR1 SGHRS and CDR2 YFSETQ. CDR3 size: 15 residues. With 0 bases removed from V and 3 bases from J, the gap between germline ends came to 12 bases. As DNA, the CDR3 is TGCGCCAGCAGCTTGGGAGGTGGTAGGGACACTGAAGCTTTCTTT. The encoded protein is CASSLGGGRDTEAFF.

In this sample, this clonotype turned up many times. This chain links TRBV6-1 with TRBJ2-5; 13 nucleotides match TRBD2. CDR3 length: 14 residues. In germline, CDR1 is MNHNS, CDR2 SASEGT. Trimming took 8 bases from V and 2 from J; bases not matched to a gene: 2. CDR3 bases: TGTGCCAGCGGGGGACTAGCGGGACAAGAGACCCAGTACTTC. Protein: CASGGLAGQETQYF.

This clonotype was seen only a few times. The chain is built from TRBV28 and TRBJ1-6; no definite D call. V lost 6 bases and J 8 bases, leaving 8 bases between the germline ends. Germline lookup yields CDR1 MDHEN and CDR2 SYDVKM. The CDR3 sequence is 12 residues long. The CDR3 DNA is TGTGCCAGCAGCTTACCGGATTCACCCCTCCACTTT. It translates to CASSLPDSPLHF.

This clonotype was observed many times. J is TRBJ1-2 and V is TRBV29-1; 10 bases align to TRBD1. This CDR3 has 13 residues. Trimming removed 7 bases from V and 7 bases from J; junction bases left unmatched: 9. Germline CDR1 SQVTM, CDR2 ANQGSEA. CDR3 sequence (DNA): TGCAGCGGACGAGTGACAGGGGGCGGTGGCTACACCTTC. Translated: CSGRVTGGGGYTF.

The rearrangement joins TRBV7-9 to TRBJ2-7; possibly TRBD1 or TRBD2 for D (5 bases each). Germline V lookup: CDR1 SEHNR, CDR2 FQNEAQ (reference sequence). CDR3 length equals 13 residues. V was clipped by 4 bases and J by 7 bases, with 14 bases between them. The CDR3 bases are TGTGCCAGCAGCTCCGGTGGGGGAACTGAGCAGTACTTC. It translates to CASSSGGGTEQYF. Looking up the rest from reference TRBV7-9 and TRBJ2-7 gives the full variable domain: DTGVSQNPRHKITKRGQNVTFRCDPISEHNRLYWYRQTLGQGPEFLTYFQNEAQLEKSRLLSDRFSAERPKGSFSTLEIQRTEQGDSAMYLCASSSGGGTEQYFGPGTRLTVT.

As to this clonotype: One end of the junction fails to match germline, which may point to a read error. The rearrangement links TRBV5-1 to TRBJ2-7, with 8 nucleotides matching TRBD1. Germline V lookup: CDR1 SGHRS, CDR2 YFSETQ. CDR3 size: 15 residues. CDR3 nucleotide sequence: TGCGCCAGCAGCATAAGACAGGGGCTCCCCTACGAGCAGCACTTC. Residues: CASSIRQGLPYEQHF.

There are many counts of this clonotype. The V gene is TRBV10-1, the J gene TRBJ2-5; TRBD1 agrees at 9 bases. This CDR3 is 18 amino acids long. CDR1 and CDR2 from the germline V gene are WNHNN and SYGVQD (reference sequence). With 6 bases clipped from V and 0 bases from J, the junction kept 14 bases outside the gene matches. The DNA for the CDR3 is TGCGCCAGCAGGACCGGGACAGGGCGGCCTCCCCACCAAGAGACCCAGTACTTC. Translated: CASRTGTGRPPHQETQYF.

This clonotype was seen only a few times. The chain recombines TRBV7-9 with TRBJ1-4; D perhaps matches TRBD1 (5 bases). The V gene's germline CDR1 is SEHNR and CDR2 FQNEAQ (reference sequence). CDR3 length: 16 residues. The V and J ends lost 3 bases and 7 bases respectively, with 18 bases between them. The CDR3 spells CASSFFRATEAEKLFF. CDR3 bases: TGTGCCAGCAGCTTTTTCCGCGCGACAGAAGCTGAAAAACTGTTTTTT.

This chain uses TRBV29-1 with TRBJ2-7; D perhaps matches TRBD2 (5 bases). The CDR3 is 13 residues long. The V gene lost 0 bases and the J gene lost 1 base, with 7 bases spanning the gap. Germline V CDR1 and CDR2: SQVTM, ANQGSEA. CDR3 sequence reads: CSVEDRESYEQYF. In DNA, the CDR3 is TGCAGCGTTGAAGATCGGGAATCCTACGAGCAGTACTTC.

With regard to this clonotype: A much more abundant neighbour one base away suggests this may be a read error. The V call is TRBV4-3, the J call TRBJ1-1; 7 bases line up with TRBD1. Trimming took 3 bases from V and 1 from J; bases not matched to a gene: 2. This CDR3 has 14 amino acids. Germline assignment: CDR1 LGHNA and CDR2 YSLEER. CDR3 nucleotides: TGCGCCAGCAGCCAGGGACAGAGGAACACTGAAGCTTTCTTT. Translated, it gives CASSQGQRNTEAFF.

This clonotype came up many times. The chain uses TRBV19 and TRBJ2-5; D is uncertain. Trimming pared 3 bases from V and 0 bases from J, leaving 11 bases between. This CDR3 spans 15 amino acids. The germline CDR1 and CDR2 sequences are LNHDA and SQIVND (reference sequence). CDR3 in amino acids: CASSMGSLNQETQYF. The CDR3 bases are TGTGCCAGTAGTATGGGAAGCCTGAACCAAGAGACCCAGTACTTC. The full variable domain, in which reference TRBV19 and TRBJ2-5 provide the parts outside the CDR3, is DGGITQSPKYLFRKEGQNVTLSCEQNLNHDAMYWYRQDPGQGLRLIYYSQIVNDFQKGDIAEGYSVSREKKESFPLTVTSAQKNPTAFYLCASSMGSLNQETQYFGPGTRLLVL.

This clonotype appeared a single time. The CDR3 spells CASSAYTGAGANVLTF. As DNA, the CDR3 is TGTGCCAGCAGCGCCTATACGGGAGCTGGGGCCAACGTCCTGACTTTC. The chain employs TRBV3-1 and TRBJ2-6; the D gene is possibly TRBD2 (6 bases). The germline CDR1 and CDR2 sequences are LGHDT and YNNKEL (reference sequence). Trimming took 5 bases from V and 2 from J, leaving 13 bases between them. This CDR3 contains 16 residues.